These T cell receptor beta chains were read from a single sample in a study of CD8+ T cells in alopecia areata. TCRdb keeps only in-frame clones here, not all; method: immunoSEQ multiplex PCR. The table has 130,000 or so clones, 86% seen once. This specimen consisted of CD8+ T cells sorted from blood, obtained at week 4, from a patient treated with tofacitinib. The receptors derive from a human donor with alopecia areata. Both conserved end residues are part of each CDR3. A D gene is named only where the DNA matches it firmly.

. TRBJ2-7 11 TRBV29-1 TGCAGCGGACAGAGGGGCGGCGAGCAGTACTTC CSGQRGGEQYF
. TRBJ2-7 13 TRBV30 TGTGCCTTCGGCCACGAGAGCGGGTACGAGCAGTACTTC CAFGHESGYEQYF
. TRBJ2-5 15 TRBV23-1 TGCGCCAGCAGTCATGTCGACGGACTCCAAGAGACCCAGTACTTC CASSHVDGLQETQYF
. TRBJ2-2 11 TRBV29-1 TGCAGCGTTCTAGTTACCGGGGAGCTGTTTTTT CSVLVTGELFF
TRBD1 TRBJ2-7 14 TRBV29-1 TGCAGCGTTGAAGTTGGGACAGCCTCCTACGAGCAGTACTTC CSVEVGTASYEQYF
. TRBJ2-1 13 TRBV14 TGTGCCAGCAGCCCAGTGACGCCGCTTGAGCAGTTCTTC CASSPVTPLEQFF
TRBD2 TRBJ2-1 14 TRBV29-1 TGCAGCGTTGAAGCGGGAGGGCCCTACAATGAGCAGTTCTTC CSVEAGGPYNEQFF
. TRBJ2-7 15 TRBV9 TGTGCCAGCAGCCCCTGGTCCTCTGGGGGGGCCGAGCAGTACTTC CASSPWSSGGAEQYF
. TRBJ2-6 14 TRBV5-6 TGTGCCAGCAGCTTGGGCAGCGCCGATAACGTCCTGACTTTC CASSLGSADNVLTF
TRBD1 TRBJ1-2 11 TRBV29-1 TGCAGCTCCACAGGGGAGGAGGGCTACACCTTC CSSTGEEGYTF
TRBD1 TRBJ2-7 14 TRBV18 TGTGCCAGCTCACCAGCGACAGGGGGCGACGAGCAGTACTTC CASSPATGGDEQYF
. TRBJ2-7 13 TRBV10-2 TGCGCCAGCGTGGAGGGTAGCTCCTACGAGCAGTACTTC CASVEGSSYEQYF
. TRBJ2-2 15 TRBV4-1 TGCGCCAGCAGCCATAAGCCTTCGGGCGCCGGGGAGCTGTTTTTT CASSHKPSGAGELFF